This T cell receptor (beta chain) was found in a study of circulating tumor DNA in untreated peripheral T-cell lymphoma. Libraries were prepared by immunoSEQ multiplex PCR; TCRdb keeps only in-frame clonotypes and omits some of them. The sample records approximately 6,800 clones, 62% being singletons. As for this clone: What it recognizes is unknown.

Before treatment, baseline tumor tissue was collected for sequencing. CDR3 length: 17 residues. The V gene end was trimmed by 4 bases and the J gene end by 1 base; junction bases not matched to a gene: 7. The germline CDR1 and CDR2 sequences are GTSNPN and SVGIG (reference sequence). Whole-study results and caveats: Tumor-specific clonotypes were found in roughly 75% of patients.

This clonotype was sampled from a human donor with peripheral T-cell lymphoma. The chain joins TRBV30 to TRBJ2-5; 15 bases fit TRBD2. Material: tumor tissue. The CDR3 here is CAWKTGTSGRFQETQYF. In DNA form, the CDR3 reads TGTGCCTGGAAGACCGGGACTAGCGGGAGGTTCCAAGAGACCCAGTACTTC.